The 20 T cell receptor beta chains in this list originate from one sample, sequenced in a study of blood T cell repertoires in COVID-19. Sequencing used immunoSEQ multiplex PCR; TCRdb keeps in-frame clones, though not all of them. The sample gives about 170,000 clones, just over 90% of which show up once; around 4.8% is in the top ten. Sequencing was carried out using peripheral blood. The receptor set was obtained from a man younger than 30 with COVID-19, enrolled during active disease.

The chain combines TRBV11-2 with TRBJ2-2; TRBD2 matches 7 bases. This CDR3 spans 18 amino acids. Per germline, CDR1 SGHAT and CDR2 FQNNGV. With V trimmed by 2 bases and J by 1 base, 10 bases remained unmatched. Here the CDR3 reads CASSLPRGREGNTGELFF. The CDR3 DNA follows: TGTGCCAGCAGCTTACCTCGTGGGAGGGAAGGGAACACCGGGGAGCTGTTTTTT.

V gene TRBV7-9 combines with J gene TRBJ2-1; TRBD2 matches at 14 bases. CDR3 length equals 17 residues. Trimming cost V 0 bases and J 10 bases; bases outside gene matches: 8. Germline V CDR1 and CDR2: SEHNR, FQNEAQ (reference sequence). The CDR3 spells CASSLASGLAGGREQFF. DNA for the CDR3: TGTGCCAGCAGCTTAGCCTCCGGACTAGCGGGAGGACGAGAGCAGTTCTTC.

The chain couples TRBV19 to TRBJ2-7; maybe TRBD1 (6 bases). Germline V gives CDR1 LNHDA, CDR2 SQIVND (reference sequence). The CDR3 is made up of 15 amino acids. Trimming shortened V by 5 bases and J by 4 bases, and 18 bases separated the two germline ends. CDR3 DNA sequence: TGTGCCAGTAGTGCTACCCCCCGGACAGATTACGAGCAGTACTTC. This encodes CASSATPRTDYEQYF.

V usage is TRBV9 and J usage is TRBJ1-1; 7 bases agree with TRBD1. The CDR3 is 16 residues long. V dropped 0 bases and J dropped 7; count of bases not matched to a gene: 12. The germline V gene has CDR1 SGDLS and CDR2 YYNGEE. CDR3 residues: CASSVGATGWNGEAFF. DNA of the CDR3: TGTGCCAGCAGCGTAGGGGCGACAGGGTGGAACGGTGAAGCTTTCTTT.

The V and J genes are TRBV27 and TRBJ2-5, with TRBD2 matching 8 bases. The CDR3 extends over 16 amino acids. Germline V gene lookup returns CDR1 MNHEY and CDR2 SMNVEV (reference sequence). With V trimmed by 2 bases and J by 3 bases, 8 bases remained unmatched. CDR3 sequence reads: CASSLNPGGPEETQYF. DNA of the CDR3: TGTGCCAGCAGTTTAAATCCGGGAGGGCCGGAAGAGACCCAGTACTTC.

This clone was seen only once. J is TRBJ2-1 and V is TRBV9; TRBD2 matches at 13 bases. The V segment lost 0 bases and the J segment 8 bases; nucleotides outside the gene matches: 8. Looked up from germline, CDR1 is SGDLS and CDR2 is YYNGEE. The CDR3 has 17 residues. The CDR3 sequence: CASSVVAGTSGKYEQFF. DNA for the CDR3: TGTGCCAGCAGCGTAGTAGCGGGGACTAGCGGGAAATATGAGCAGTTCTTC. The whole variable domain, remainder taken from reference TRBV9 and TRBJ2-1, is DSGVTQTPKHLITATGQRVTLRCSPRSGDLSVYWYQQSLDQGLQFLIQYYNGEERAKGNILERFSAQQFPDLHSELNLSSLELGDSALYFCASSVVAGTSGKYEQFFGPGTRLTVL.

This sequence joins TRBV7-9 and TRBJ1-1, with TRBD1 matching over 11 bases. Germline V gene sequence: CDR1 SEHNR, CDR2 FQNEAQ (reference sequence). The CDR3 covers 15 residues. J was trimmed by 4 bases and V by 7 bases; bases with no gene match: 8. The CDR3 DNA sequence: TGTGCCAGCACCTCGACCGGGACAGGGGGCACTGAAGCTTTCTTT. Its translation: CASTSTGTGGTEAFF.

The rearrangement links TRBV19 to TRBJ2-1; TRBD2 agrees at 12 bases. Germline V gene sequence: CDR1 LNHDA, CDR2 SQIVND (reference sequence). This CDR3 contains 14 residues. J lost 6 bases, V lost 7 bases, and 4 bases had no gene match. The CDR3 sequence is CASTQTSGGNEQFF. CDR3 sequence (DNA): TGTGCCAGTACACAGACTAGCGGGGGCAATGAGCAGTTCTTC.

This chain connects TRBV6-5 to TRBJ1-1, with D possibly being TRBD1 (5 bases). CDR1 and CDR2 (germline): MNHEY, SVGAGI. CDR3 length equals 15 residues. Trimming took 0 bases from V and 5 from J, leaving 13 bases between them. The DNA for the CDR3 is TGTGCCAGCAGTTACTCGTTGTCAGGGAAAACTGAAGCTTTCTTT. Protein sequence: CASSYSLSGKTEAFF.

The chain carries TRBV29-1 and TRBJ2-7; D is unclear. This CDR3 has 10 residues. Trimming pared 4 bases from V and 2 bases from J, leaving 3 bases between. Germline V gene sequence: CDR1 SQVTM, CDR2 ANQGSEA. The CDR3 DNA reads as TGCAGCGTTGTAGCCTACGAGCAGTACTTC. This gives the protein CSVVAYEQYF.

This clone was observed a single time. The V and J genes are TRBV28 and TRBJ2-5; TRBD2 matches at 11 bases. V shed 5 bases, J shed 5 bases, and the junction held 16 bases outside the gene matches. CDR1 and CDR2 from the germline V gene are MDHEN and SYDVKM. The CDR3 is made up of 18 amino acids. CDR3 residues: CASSLPRRASGRFETQYF. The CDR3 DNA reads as TGTGCCAGCAGTCTCCCCCGGCGGGCTAGCGGGAGGTTCGAGACCCAGTACTTC.

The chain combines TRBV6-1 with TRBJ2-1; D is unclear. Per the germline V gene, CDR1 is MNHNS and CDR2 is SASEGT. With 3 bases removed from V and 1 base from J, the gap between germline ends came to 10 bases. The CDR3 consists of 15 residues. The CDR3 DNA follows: TGTGCCAGCAGTGATTTGGCGGCTTCCTACAATGAGCAGTTCTTC. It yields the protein CASSDLAASYNEQFF.

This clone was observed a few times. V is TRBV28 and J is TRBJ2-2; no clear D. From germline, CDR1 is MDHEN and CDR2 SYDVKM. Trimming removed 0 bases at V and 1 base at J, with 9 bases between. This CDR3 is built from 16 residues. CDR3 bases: TGTGCCAGCAGTTTATGGAACGCAGAGAACACCGGGGAGCTGTTTTTT. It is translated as CASSLWNAENTGELFF.

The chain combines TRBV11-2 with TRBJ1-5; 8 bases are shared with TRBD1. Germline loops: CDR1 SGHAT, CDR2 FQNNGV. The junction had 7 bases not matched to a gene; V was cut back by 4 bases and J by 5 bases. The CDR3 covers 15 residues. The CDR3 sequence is CASSSMSTGDQPQHF. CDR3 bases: TGTGCCAGCAGCTCAATGTCGACAGGGGATCAGCCCCAGCATTTT.

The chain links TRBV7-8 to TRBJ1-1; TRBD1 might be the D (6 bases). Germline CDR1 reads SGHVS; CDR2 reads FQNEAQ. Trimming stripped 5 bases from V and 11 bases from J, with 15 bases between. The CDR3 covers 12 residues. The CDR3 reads CASSLGGGNAFF. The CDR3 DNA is TGTGCCAGCAGCCTAGGAGGGGGAAATGCTTTCTTT.

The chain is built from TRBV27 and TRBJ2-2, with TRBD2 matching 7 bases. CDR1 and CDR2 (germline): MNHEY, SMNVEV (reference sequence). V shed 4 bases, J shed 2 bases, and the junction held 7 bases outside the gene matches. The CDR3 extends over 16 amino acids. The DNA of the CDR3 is TGTGCCAGCAGTTGGGGAGGGTGGGGCAACACCGGGGAGCTGTTTTTT. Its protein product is CASSWGGWGNTGELFF.

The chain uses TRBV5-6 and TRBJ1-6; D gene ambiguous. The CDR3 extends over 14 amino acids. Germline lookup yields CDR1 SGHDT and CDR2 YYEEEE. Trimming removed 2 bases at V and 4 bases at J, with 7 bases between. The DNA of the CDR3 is TGTGCCAGCAGCTTACACAGTTATAATTCACCCCTCCACTTT. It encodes CASSLHSYNSPLHF.

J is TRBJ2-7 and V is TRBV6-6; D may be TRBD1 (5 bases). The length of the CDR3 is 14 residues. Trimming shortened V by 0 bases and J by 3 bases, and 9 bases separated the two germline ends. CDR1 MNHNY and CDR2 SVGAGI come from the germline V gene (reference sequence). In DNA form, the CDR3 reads TGTGCCAGCAGTTACTCCCCAGGGTACTACGAGCAGTACTTC. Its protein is CASSYSPGYYEQYF.

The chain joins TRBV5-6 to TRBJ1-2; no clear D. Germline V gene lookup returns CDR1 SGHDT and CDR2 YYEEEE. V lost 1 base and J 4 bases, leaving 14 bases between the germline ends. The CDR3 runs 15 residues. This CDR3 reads CASSLKAAPVYGYTF. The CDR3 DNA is TGTGCCAGCAGCTTGAAGGCGGCGCCGGTCTATGGCTACACCTTC. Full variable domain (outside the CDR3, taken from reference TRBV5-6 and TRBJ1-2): DAGVTQSPTHLIKTRGQQVTLRCSPKSGHDTVSWYQQALGQGPQFIFQYYEEEERQRGNFPDRFSGHQFPNYSSELNVNALLLGDSALYLCASSLKAAPVYGYTFGSGTRLTVV.

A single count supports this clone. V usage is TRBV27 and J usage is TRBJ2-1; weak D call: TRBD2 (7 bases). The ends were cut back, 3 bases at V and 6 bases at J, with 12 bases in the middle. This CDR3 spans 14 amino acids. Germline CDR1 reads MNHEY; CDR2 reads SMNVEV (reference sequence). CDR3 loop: CASSFTRGGNEQFF. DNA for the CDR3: TGTGCCAGCAGTTTCACTAGGGGGGGCAATGAGCAGTTCTTC.